This T cell receptor beta chain was identified in a study of blood T cell repertoires in COVID-19. Germline-derived CDR1 and CDR2 are WSHSY and SAAADI. V lost 7 bases and J 8 bases, leaving 20 bases between the germline ends. This CDR3 is 14 amino acids long. Sequencing used immunoSEQ multiplex PCR; TCRdb keeps in-frame clones, though not all of them. Among about 150,000 clones listed, around 83% were seen once. This clone was seen a single time. Sequenced material: peripheral blood. This rearrangement joins TRBV10-2 to TRBJ1-2; unclear D gene. The receptor was derived from a woman in her fifties or sixties with COVID-19, enrolled during active disease. The CDR3 sequence is CASTERVYNEGYTF. DNA for the CDR3: TGCGCCAGCACCGAACGGGTTTACAACGAGGGCTACACCTTC.